The T cell receptor beta chain described here comes from a study of blood T cell repertoires in COVID-19. Across the whole study: The United States, Italy and Spain were the sources of the acute and convalescent COVID-19 samples. PBMCs, B-cell-depleted T cells, or T cells provided the cDNA or gDNA that made up the material.

This CDR3 is 16 amino acids long. Germline V gives CDR1 MNHEY, CDR2 SMNVEV (reference sequence). The ends lost 5 bases at V and 6 bases at J; junction bases unmatched: 9. Per the authors' pipeline: The authors estimated nucleated cell counts from reference gene primer amplification. Method: immunoSEQ multiplex PCR; TCRdb's copy keeps in-frame clones and lacks some. Clone size and V and J calls were adopted from that table, with D and trimming inferred from the DNA. The table shows roughly 200,000 clones, with over 75% occurring only once. The origin of this receptor is a human donor with active or convalescent COVID-19. The donor label of this sample is uncertain. The sample consisted of peripheral blood. This sequence joins TRBV27 and TRBJ2-5; 13 bases fit TRBD2. CDR3 amino acids: CASSKGGLAGPKTQYF. DNA of the CDR3: TGTGCCAGCAGTAAAGGGGGACTAGCGGGACCGAAGACCCAGTACTTC.